The 25 T cell receptor beta chains presented below share a single source sample, sequenced in a study of response to subunit inactivated influenza vaccine. TCRdb reanalysed the RT-PCR reads using MiXCR and keeps one entry per CDR3 protein. The table lists 550,000 to 800,000 distinct CDR3 sequences, about 15% of them singletons. Sequencing was performed on PBMCs from blood, taken 11 to 12 days after vaccination. The receptors come from a man aged 45-60 years who received an inactivated influenza vaccine.

The rearrangement links TRBV5-1 to TRBJ2-2; TRBD2 aligns across 7 bases. Germline trimming cut 0 bases from V and 2 bases from J; bases unmatched to any gene: 10. Germline CDR1 reads SGHRS; CDR2 reads YFSETQ. The CDR3 contains 18 residues. CDR3 in DNA: TGCGCCAGCAGCTTGGTTCCGGAGCGGGGTCTTAACACCGGGGAGCTGTTTTTT. As protein: CASSLVPERGLNTGELFF. Using reference TRBV5-1 and TRBJ2-2 for the parts outside the CDR3, the full variable domain is KAGVTQTPRYLIKTRGQQVTLSCSPISGHRSVSWYQQTPGQGLQFLFEYFSETQRNKGNFPGRFSGRQFSNSRSEMNVSTLELGDSALYLCASSLVPERGLNTGELFFGEGSRLTVL.

This clonotype has just a few counts. This CDR3 reads CASRIRASKVHEQYF. CDR3 coding DNA: TGTGCCAGCAGAATCCGTGCTTCGAAGGTTCACGAGCAGTACTTC. V gene TRBV28 combines with J gene TRBJ2-7, with unresolved D. The V and J ends lost 6 bases and 5 bases respectively, with 20 bases between them. The CDR3 loop spans 15 amino acids. The germline V gene has CDR1 MDHEN and CDR2 SYDVKM.

This clonotype was detected a few times. This chain connects TRBV12-3 or TRBV12-4 to TRBJ2-7; no reliable D call. This CDR3 spans 13 amino acids. V was pared by 2 bases and J by 3 bases, with 8 bases between. CDR3 sequence reads: CASSLSIYYEQYF. Here the CDR3 DNA reads TGTGCCAGCAGTTTAAGCATATACTACGAGCAGTACTTC.

This clonotype came up a few times. The chain couples TRBV24-1 to TRBJ1-2; D may be TRBD1 (5 bases). V lost 2 bases and J lost 4, with 10 bases in between. There are 14 residues in the CDR3. Germline-derived CDR1 and CDR2 are KGHDR and SFDVKD. The CDR3 DNA sequence: TGTGCCACCAGTGATTGGGGCAGAGCCTATGGCTACACCTTC. It translates to CATSDWGRAYGYTF.

This clonotype was counted only a few times. The rearrangement uses TRBV24-1 and TRBJ2-2; D is ambiguous. This CDR3 comprises 15 residues. The V end was cut by 4 bases, the J end by 5 bases, with 13 bases between. Germline V lookup: CDR1 KGHDR, CDR2 SFDVKD. DNA of the CDR3: TGTGCCACCAGTGACCCAATCAGGATAACCGGGGAGCTGTTTTTT. Residues: CATSDPIRITGELFF.

This clonotype came up a few times. The rearrangement links TRBV6-1 to TRBJ2-5; 14 nucleotides agree with TRBD2. Unmatched junction bases numbered 7, after V lost 5 bases and J lost 2 bases. This CDR3 comprises 17 residues. Germline-derived CDR1 and CDR2 are MNHNS and SASEGT. The CDR3 is CASSRLAGGPRQETQYF. The CDR3 coding sequence is TGTGCCAGCAGTCGACTAGCGGGGGGGCCTCGGCAAGAGACCCAGTACTTC.

The table lists this clonotype with a few counts. The chain has TRBV7-2 and TRBJ1-5; the match to TRBD1 covers 10 bases. The CDR3 extends over 15 amino acids. The germline V gene encodes CDR1 SGHTA and CDR2 FQGNSA. Trimming took 3 bases from V and 3 from J; bases not matched to a gene: 2. The CDR3 sequence is CASSFGTGANQPQHF. For the CDR3, the DNA is TGTGCCAGCAGCTTCGGGACAGGGGCCAATCAGCCCCAGCATTTT. The full variable domain, completed using reference TRBV7-2 and TRBJ1-5, is GAGVSQSPSNKVTEKGKDVELRCDPISGHTALYWYRQSLGQGLEFLIYFQGNSAPDKSGLPSDRFSAERTGGSVSTLTIQRTQQEDSAVYLCASSFGTGANQPQHFGDGTRLSIL.

The J gene is TRBJ1-2, the V gene TRBV12-3 or TRBV12-4, with a tentative D call TRBD1 (5 bases). The CDR3 is made up of 11 amino acids. Trimming took 7 bases from V and 14 from J, leaving 17 bases between them. CDR3 region: CASTSGGFYTF. The CDR3 DNA follows: TGTGCCAGCACTTCCGGGGGGTTCTATACCTTC.

This chain joins TRBV20-1 and TRBJ2-1, with 7 bases identical to TRBD2. With V trimmed by 6 bases and J by 9 bases, 17 bases remained unmatched. The germline V gene encodes CDR1 DFQATT and CDR2 SNEGSKA (reference sequence). CDR3 size: 15 residues. CDR3 protein: CSAPKASGPSREQFF. Written as DNA, the CDR3 is TGCAGTGCCCCCAAGGCTAGCGGCCCCAGTCGTGAGCAGTTCTTC.

This clonotype was detected only a few times. The V gene is TRBV24-1, the J gene TRBJ2-5; D may correspond to TRBD1 or TRBD2 (5 bases each). The CDR3 sequence is 15 residues long. Trimming took 4 bases from V and 7 from J, leaving 18 bases between them. Germline V gene data show CDR1 as KGHDR and CDR2 as SFDVKD. The CDR3 DNA reads TGTGCCACCAGTGAGGGGAGAGGGGTCTTTGGGACCCAGTACTTC. Its translation is CATSEGRGVFGTQYF.

This clonotype was counted only a few times. V usage is TRBV6-1 and J usage is TRBJ1-5, with D tentatively TRBD1 (5 bases). Trimming removed 6 bases from V and 0 bases from J, with 9 bases in between. Germline CDR1 MNHNS, CDR2 SASEGT. CDR3 length: 14 amino acids. CDR3 bases: TGTGCCAGCAGAGACAGATTTAGCAATCAGCCCCAGCATTTT. Protein: CASRDRFSNQPQHF.

This clonotype came up a few times. The V call is TRBV4-3, the J call TRBJ2-1; TRBD2 matches 13 bases. With 3 bases clipped from V and 13 bases from J, the junction kept 9 bases outside the gene matches. CDR1 is LGHNA, CDR2 YSLEER, per germline. CDR3 length: 15 residues. The DNA of the CDR3 is TGCGCCAGCAGCCATGAACTAGCGGGAGGGCAAAAACAGTTCTTC. Translated: CASSHELAGGQKQFF.

The V and J genes are TRBV9 and TRBJ2-5; the match to TRBD1 covers 9 bases. The CDR3 covers 16 residues. Germline V lookup: CDR1 SGDLS, CDR2 YYNGEE. V gave up 4 bases and J gave up 2 bases; unmatched junction bases: 9. CDR3 nucleotides: TGTGCCAGCAGCACCGGGACAGGGTGGGCTCAAGAGACCCAGTACTTC. Translated, it gives CASSTGTGWAQETQYF.

This clonotype was seen a few times. V gene TRBV5-1 combines with J gene TRBJ2-2, with 8 bases aligning to TRBD1. Germline V lookup: CDR1 SGHRS, CDR2 YFSETQ. The V segment lost 6 bases and the J segment 5 bases; nucleotides outside the gene matches: 9. The CDR3 covers 15 residues. CDR3 bases: TGCGCCAGCATCCCCCCAGGGGGCGCGACCGGGGAGCTGTTTTTT. It is translated as CASIPPGGATGELFF.

The V gene is TRBV10-3, the J gene TRBJ2-7; D gene ambiguous. The germline V and J ends were trimmed by 0 bases and 2 bases, with 11 bases remaining between them. The germline V gene has CDR1 ENHRY and CDR2 SYGVKD. The CDR3 runs 15 residues. The CDR3: CAISESRSATYEQYF. CDR3 in DNA: TGTGCCATCAGTGAGTCACGCAGCGCAACCTACGAGCAGTACTTC.

The rearrangement joins TRBV15 to TRBJ2-1; D is ambiguous. The CDR3 has 12 amino acids. Germline loops: CDR1 LNHNV, CDR2 YYDKDF (reference sequence). Trimming shortened V by 2 bases and J by 7 bases, and 6 bases separated the two germline ends. CDR3 coding DNA: TGTGCCACCAGCAGATCCCAGAATGAGCAGTTCTTC. Its translation: CATSRSQNEQFF.

With regard to this clonotype: Germline is not matched at one junction end, which may reflect a read error. The CDR3 DNA sequence: TGTGCCATCAGTGACGACAGCTCCTACGAGCAGCACTTC. The encoded protein is CAISDDSSYEQHF. The chain recombines TRBV10-3 with TRBJ2-7; possibly TRBD1 for D (5 bases). The germline V gene has CDR1 ENHRY and CDR2 SYGVKD. The CDR3 contains 13 residues.

The chain uses TRBV11-2 and TRBJ2-3; tentative D call: TRBD1 (6 bases). Looked up from germline, CDR1 is SGHAT and CDR2 is FQNNGV. The CDR3 has 15 residues. The V end lost 1 base, the J end lost 2 bases, and 10 bases lay between the germline ends. The CDR3 reads CASSLGQVVTDTQYF. The CDR3 nucleotides read TGTGCCAGCAGCTTAGGACAGGTCGTCACAGATACGCAGTATTTT. The complete variable domain, with remaining parts taken from reference TRBV11-2 and TRBJ2-3, reads EAGVAQSPRYKIIEKRQSVAFWCNPISGHATLYWYQQILGQGPKLLIQFQNNGVVDDSQLPKDRFSAERLKGVDSTLKIQPAKLEDSAVYLCASSLGQVVTDTQYFGPGTRLTVL.

This clonotype was seen a few times. The J gene is TRBJ2-7, the V gene TRBV20-1; weak D call: TRBD2 (5 bases). Germline V lookup: CDR1 DFQATT, CDR2 SNEGSKA (reference sequence). V was pared by 3 bases and J by 2 bases, with 8 bases between. This CDR3 has 12 residues. CDR3 loop: CSASGNAYEQYF. The DNA of the CDR3 is TGCAGTGCTAGCGGGAACGCCTACGAGCAGTACTTC.

Remarks on this clonotype: A much larger clone lies one base from this, so it may be a read error. This chain joins TRBV5-6 and TRBJ2-7, with 9 bases matching TRBD1. There are 14 residues in the CDR3. Germline V gives CDR1 SGHDT, CDR2 YYEEEE. The DNA for the CDR3 is TGTGGCAGCAGCTATCCGGGACAGGGCTACGAGCAGTACTTC. Protein sequence: CGSSYPGQGYEQYF.

The chain carries TRBV6-2 or TRBV6-3 and TRBJ2-5; 8 nucleotides line up with TRBD2. Trimming removed 8 bases from V and 5 bases from J; junction bases left unmatched: 10. CDR1 MNHEY and CDR2 SVGEGT come from the germline V gene. The CDR3 sequence is 14 residues long. CDR3 bases: TGTGCCAGCCGCAGAGCGGGGGAACTGGAGACCCAGTACTTC. It translates to CASRRAGELETQYF.

The chain recombines TRBV5-6 with TRBJ1-5; maybe TRBD1 (5 bases). The CDR3 is made up of 13 amino acids. Germline loops: CDR1 SGHDT, CDR2 YYEEEE. The V and J ends lost 4 bases and 6 bases respectively, with 11 bases between them. CDR3 residues: CASSNQQGQPQHF. The CDR3 nucleotides are TGTGCCAGCAGCAACCAGCAGGGTCAGCCCCAGCATTTT.

V usage is TRBV27 and J usage is TRBJ2-3, with D maybe TRBD1 (6 bases). Germline V gene lookup returns CDR1 MNHEY and CDR2 SMNVEV (reference sequence). The CDR3 runs 16 residues. V was pared by 1 base and J by 1 base, with 12 bases between. The CDR3 is CASSLFGQTRTDTQYF. The DNA for the CDR3 is TGTGCCAGCAGTTTATTCGGACAGACACGCACAGATACGCAGTATTTT.

The chain joins TRBV6-2 or TRBV6-3 to TRBJ2-4; 8 bases agree with TRBD1. V shed 5 bases and J 2 bases; nucleotides not matched to a gene: 11. The CDR3 has 17 amino acids. From germline, CDR1 is MNHEY and CDR2 SVGEGT. In nucleotides, the CDR3 is TGTGCCAGCAGTACTCGACAGGGGATAGATACCAAAAACATTCAGTACTTC. This encodes CASSTRQGIDTKNIQYF.

This sequence joins TRBV30 and TRBJ2-7; the D is unclear. Germline loops: CDR1 GTSNPN, CDR2 SVGIG (reference sequence). The CDR3 runs 11 residues. V lost 1 base, J lost 4 bases, and 5 bases lay in between. The CDR3 sequence: CAWSGLYEQYF. CDR3 nucleotides: TGTGCCTGGAGTGGCCTTTACGAGCAGTACTTC.